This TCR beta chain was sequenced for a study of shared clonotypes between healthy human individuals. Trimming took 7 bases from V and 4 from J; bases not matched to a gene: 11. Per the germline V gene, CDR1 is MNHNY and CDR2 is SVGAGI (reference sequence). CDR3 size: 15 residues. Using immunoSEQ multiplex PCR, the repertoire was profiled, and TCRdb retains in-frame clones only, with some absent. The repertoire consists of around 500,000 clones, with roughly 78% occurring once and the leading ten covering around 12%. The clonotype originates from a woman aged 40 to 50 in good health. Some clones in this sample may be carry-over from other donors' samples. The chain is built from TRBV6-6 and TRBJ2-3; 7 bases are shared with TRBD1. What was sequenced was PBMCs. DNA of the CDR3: TGTGCCAGCACCCAAAACAGGGGTCCGGCAGATACGCAGTATTTT. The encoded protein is CASTQNRGPADTQYF.